Presented here are 8 T cell receptor beta chains from one specimen sequenced in a study of cytomegalovirus exposure and HLA in healthy donors. Researchers ran the PCR with 60 Vbeta and 13 Jbeta primers. Assay used: immunoSEQ multiplex PCR; TCRdb lists only in-frame clones, some missing. The data hold about 130,000 clones, with roughly a tenth observed a single time. The sequenced sample was PBMCs. These receptors were taken from a woman between 18 and 30 years old in good health and CMV-seropositive.

This clone was counted between two and nine times. CDR3 coding DNA: TGTGCCAGCAGTCCGTACCTGGACTACCAAAAAAGCTCCTACGAGCAGTACTTC. Its translation: CASSPYLDYQKSSYEQYF. V gene TRBV27 combines with J gene TRBJ2-7, with a tentative D call TRBD2 (6 bases). Trimming took off 5 bases at V and 0 bases at J, with 23 bases between the two ends. Germline CDR1 MNHEY, CDR2 SMNVEV (reference sequence). The CDR3 has 18 amino acids.

This clone appeared a few times. This chain links TRBV7-2 with TRBJ1-2; weak D call: TRBD1 (5 bases). Germline-derived CDR1 and CDR2 are SGHTA and FQGNSA. Deletions cut 5 bases from V and 8 bases from J, with 18 bases between. The length of the CDR3 is 14 residues. The CDR3 nucleotides read TGTGCCAGCAGCCTAAGGGTCGACAGCGACGGCTACACCTTC. Amino acids: CASSLRVDSDGYTF.

This clone has more than one count but fewer than ten. The V gene is TRBV5-4, the J gene TRBJ1-2, with 7 bases identical to TRBD1. Looked up from germline, CDR1 is SGHNT and CDR2 is YYREEE (reference sequence). This CDR3 is 13 amino acids long. After removal of 4 bases from V and 6 bases from J, the junction contained 6 bases not matched to a gene. The CDR3 here is CASSGRDRDGYTF. The CDR3 coding sequence is TGTGCCAGCAGCGGCCGGGACAGAGATGGCTACACCTTC.

In regard to this clone: The sample carries other DNA sequences with the same CDR3. The chain couples TRBV28 to TRBJ1-2; D may be TRBD1 (5 bases). Germline V gives CDR1 MDHEN, CDR2 SYDVKM. V was clipped by 7 bases and J by 3 bases, with 9 bases between them. CDR3 length equals 12 residues. In DNA, the CDR3 is TGTGCCAGCACCGACAGAGACTATGGCTACACCTTC. Residues: CASTDRDYGYTF.

This clone turned up a few times. V gene TRBV28 combines with J gene TRBJ1-4, with unresolved D. This CDR3 spans 14 amino acids. V was clipped by 6 bases and J by 3 bases, with 11 bases between them. Germline CDR1 and CDR2: MDHEN and SYDVKM. CDR3 DNA sequence: TGTGCCAGCAGGGGAGGGTTGGCTAATGAAAAACTGTTTTTT. It encodes CASRGGLANEKLFF.

A few counts support this clone. J is TRBJ2-1 and V is TRBV2; 9 nucleotides agree with TRBD2. Germline-derived CDR1 and CDR2 are SNHLY and FYNNEI. The length of the CDR3 is 15 residues. V shed 3 bases, J shed 2 bases, and the junction held 2 bases outside the gene matches. The CDR3 reads CASSDSGSTYNEQFF. As DNA, the CDR3 is TGTGCCAGCAGTGATAGCGGGAGCACCTACAATGAGCAGTTCTTC. Looking up the rest from reference TRBV2 and TRBJ2-1 gives the full variable domain: EPEVTQTPSHQVTQMGQEVILRCVPISNHLYFYWYRQILGQKVEFLVSFYNNEISEKSEIFDDQFSVERPDGSNFTLKIRSTKLEDSAMYFCASSDSGSTYNEQFFGPGTRLTVL.

This clone was seen more than once but under ten times. V gene TRBV30 combines with J gene TRBJ2-1, with TRBD2 matching 9 bases. The CDR3 length is 12 residues. Germline CDR1 and CDR2: GTSNPN and SVGIG (reference sequence). V was clipped by 6 bases and J by 7 bases; unmatched bases: 4. DNA for the CDR3: TGTGCCTGTGTAGCGGGAGTAAATGAGCAGTTCTTC. Its protein product is CACVAGVNEQFF.

The V and J genes are TRBV5-1 and TRBJ2-5; 9 bases agree with TRBD2. Germline-derived CDR1 and CDR2 are SGHRS and YFSETQ. V shed 4 bases and J 2 bases; nucleotides not matched to a gene: 9. The CDR3 contains 16 residues. The CDR3 DNA reads as TGCGCCAGCAGCGGGGGAGCGGGAGGCGATCAAGAGACCCAGTACTTC. Translated: CASSGGAGGDQETQYF.